The 26 T cell receptor beta chains presented below share a single source sample, sequenced in a study of T cells in Graves' hyperthyroidism and ophthalmopathy. What was amplified from RNA transcripts were TCR beta CDR3 regions. TCR CDR3 underwent first-round RT-PCR with the HTBI primer set. TCRdb re-analysed the multiplex PCR reads in MiXCR, keeping a single row per CDR3 protein. Altogether some 690,000 distinct CDR3 sequences are present, 15% to 20% being singletons, with the ten largest covering 15% to 18%. The sequencing input was blood. The receptors originated from a man between 50 and 59 years old with Graves' hyperthyroidism.

This clonotype was counted many times. The chain recombines TRBV28 with TRBJ2-7, with TRBD1 matching over 9 bases. The CDR3 runs to 16 residues. Germline lookup yields CDR1 MDHEN and CDR2 SYDVKM. V lost 4 bases to trimming and J lost 4 bases; unmatched junction nucleotides: 11. CDR3 sequence (DNA): TGTGCCAGCAGTTGGTCCGGGACAGGGAGGCCTTACGAGCAGTACTTC. Encoded protein: CASSWSGTGRPYEQYF.

The sample holds many counts of this clonotype. The chain recombines TRBV27 with TRBJ2-7, with 11 positions matching TRBD2. The V gene end was trimmed by 5 bases and the J gene end by 5 bases; junction bases not matched to a gene: 14. Germline-derived CDR1 and CDR2 are MNHEY and SMNVEV (reference sequence). CDR3 length: 17 residues. DNA of the CDR3: TGTGCCAGCAGTCCGGAGGGGGATAGCGGGAGGGCCGACGAGCAGTACTTC. This translates into CASSPEGDSGRADEQYF.

CDR3: CASSLGWESTDTQYF. CDR3 coding DNA: TGCGCCAGCAGCTTGGGTTGGGAGAGTACAGATACGCAGTATTTT. The chain has TRBV5-1 and TRBJ2-3, with a tentative D call TRBD2 (5 bases). V lost 0 bases, J lost 3 bases, and 11 bases lay in between. CDR1 is SGHRS and CDR2 is YFSETQ in the germline V gene. The CDR3 has 15 residues.

The CDR3 bases are TGCAGTGCTAGAAATCTATTGTCCTACAATGAGCAGTTCTTC. This gives the protein CSARNLLSYNEQFF. The V call is TRBV20-1, the J call TRBJ2-1; D is uncertain. There are 14 residues in the CDR3. Germline V lookup: CDR1 DFQATT, CDR2 SNEGSKA (reference sequence). Trimming left V 2 bases short and J 1 base short, with 9 bases between.

This clonotype was seen ten or more times. The V call is TRBV11-2, the J call TRBJ2-7, with D maybe TRBD2 (5 bases). Germline V CDR1 and CDR2: SGHAT, FQNNGV. Trimming cost V 5 bases and J 1 base, with 15 bases left between them. This CDR3 contains 15 residues. CDR3 amino acids: CASSARTALSYEQYF. In DNA, the CDR3 is TGTGCCAGCAGCGCCCGGACTGCCCTTTCCTACGAGCAGTACTTC.

In its sample, this clonotype was seen once. V and J are TRBV5-5 and TRBJ2-3, with D perhaps assigned TRBD1 or TRBD2 (5 bases each). V was trimmed by 4 bases and J by 0 bases, leaving 18 bases between them. Germline assignment: CDR1 SGHKS and CDR2 YYEKEE (reference sequence). This CDR3 has 17 residues. CDR3 in DNA: TGTGCCAGCAGCGGGTGGGGACCAAGAGAAAGCACAGATACGCAGTATTTT. It is translated as CASSGWGPRESTDTQYF.

This clonotype showed up just a few times. This chain joins TRBV14 and TRBJ2-3; TRBD2 matches at 12 bases. This CDR3 has 16 residues. Germline V gives CDR1 SGHDN, CDR2 FVKESK. The V segment lost 4 bases and the J segment 3 bases; nucleotides outside the gene matches: 5. For the CDR3, the DNA is TGTGCCAGCAGCCTTCTAGCGGGAGGGCTGACAGATACGCAGTATTTT. Amino acid sequence: CASSLLAGGLTDTQYF.

This clonotype was counted at least ten times. The rearrangement links TRBV11-2 to TRBJ2-4, with a possible D match to TRBD1 (5 bases). Germline CDR1 reads SGHAT; CDR2 reads FQNNGV. Trimming took off 5 bases at V and 3 bases at J, with 17 bases between the two ends. The CDR3 covers 16 residues. The CDR3 region has the DNA TGTGCCAGCAGCCACTCTGCGGCTAGGGGCAAAAACATTCAGTACTTC. Its protein is CASSHSAARGKNIQYF.

This clonotype was counted a few times. Here the CDR3 DNA reads TGCAGCGCTATGACAGGCGCTTCGAACACCGGGGAGCTGTTTTTT. Amino acid sequence: CSAMTGASNTGELFF. V is TRBV29-1 and J is TRBJ2-2, with D maybe TRBD1 (6 bases). Germline-derived CDR1 and CDR2 are SQVTM and ANQGSEA. The CDR3 totals 15 residues. V was pared by 7 bases and J by 0 bases, with 15 bases between.

A few counts support this clonotype. The chain has TRBV3-1 and TRBJ2-7, with D perhaps matching TRBD1 (6 bases). CDR1 is LGHDT and CDR2 is YNNKEL in the germline V gene (reference sequence). V was trimmed by 1 base and J by 2 bases, leaving 9 bases between them. The length of the CDR3 is 14 residues. This chain's CDR3 is CASSQGTATYEQYF. CDR3 sequence (DNA): TGTGCCAGCAGCCAAGGGACAGCCACCTACGAGCAGTACTTC.

This clonotype was observed a handful of times. The chain uses TRBV9 and TRBJ2-7; a possible D gene is TRBD1 (6 bases). Germline CDR1 is SGDLS and CDR2 is YYNGEE. This CDR3 spans 13 amino acids. Trimming shortened V by 0 bases and J by 7 bases, and 11 bases separated the two germline ends. CDR3 nucleotide sequence: TGTGCCAGCAGCGTAGGTGGGGGCGGGGAGCAGTACTTC. Translating gives CASSVGGGGEQYF.

A remark on this clonotype: The CDR3 does not close with the conserved phenylalanine or tryptophan, likely indicating a read error. It is unclear where the CDR3 begins or ends on the DNA, so no DNA is shown, and the CDR3 is as TCRdb lists it. The chain carries TRBV11-1 and TRBJ2-7. The length of the CDR3 is 13 amino acids, counting both ends. Germline V gives CDR1 SGHAT, CDR2 FQDESV (reference sequence). CDR3 amino acids: CASTSGRSYEQCL.

This clonotype was recorded many times. As DNA, the CDR3 is TGCAGTGTGCGGGCAGGGGATCAGCCCCAGCATTTT. It yields the protein CSVRAGDQPQHF. This chain uses TRBV20-1 with TRBJ1-5; possible D gene TRBD1, 6 bases. This CDR3 spans 12 amino acids. Trimming pared 7 bases from V and 5 bases from J, leaving 12 bases between. The V gene's germline CDR1 is DFQATT and CDR2 SNEGSKA (reference sequence).

J is TRBJ2-2 and V is TRBV2, with 7 bases identical to TRBD2. This CDR3 contains 16 residues. V was pared by 5 bases and J by 3 bases, with 9 bases of the junction left unmatched. CDR1 and CDR2 from the germline V gene are SNHLY and FYNNEI. CDR3 residues: CASSRGSGHHTGELFF. In nucleotides, the CDR3 is TGTGCCAGCAGTCGGGGTAGCGGGCACCACACCGGGGAGCTGTTTTTT.

This clonotype has ten or more counts. J is TRBJ1-1 and V is TRBV5-1; TRBD1 agrees at 11 bases. Germline loops: CDR1 SGHRS, CDR2 YFSETQ. This CDR3 has 15 residues. The V gene end was trimmed by 4 bases and the J gene end by 1 base; junction bases not matched to a gene: 3. The CDR3 loop is CASSPGQGANTEAFF. The DNA for the CDR3 is TGCGCCAGCAGCCCCGGACAGGGGGCGAACACTGAAGCTTTCTTT.

The chain combines TRBV11-2 with TRBJ2-2; 11 bases line up with TRBD2. V shed 2 bases, J shed 8 bases, and the junction held 1 base outside the gene matches. Per the germline V gene, CDR1 is SGHAT and CDR2 is FQNNGV. CDR3 length: 14 residues. CDR3 nucleotide sequence: TGTGCCAGCAGCTTACTAGCGGGAGGAGGGGAGCTGTTTTTT. This translates into CASSLLAGGGELFF.

This clonotype was seen repeatedly, ten times or more. The CDR3 protein is CASSLKAWAPDQPQHF. In DNA form, the CDR3 reads TGTGCCAGCAGCCTAAAAGCCTGGGCCCCGGATCAGCCCCAGCATTTT. This chain connects TRBV7-8 to TRBJ1-5, with D unresolved. Trimming removed 5 bases from V and 5 bases from J, with 19 bases in between. Germline V gene lookup returns CDR1 SGHVS and CDR2 FQNEAQ. CDR3 size: 16 residues.

This clonotype turned up a few times. The V and J genes are TRBV11-2 and TRBJ2-2; tentatively, D is TRBD1 (6 bases). Germline-derived CDR1 and CDR2 are SGHAT and FQNNGV. Deletions cut 5 bases from V and 1 base from J, with 11 bases between. CDR3 length equals 15 residues. Here the CDR3 reads CASSPGHRNTGELFF. CDR3 in DNA: TGTGCCAGCAGCCCGGGACACCGGAACACCGGGGAGCTGTTTTTT.

The CDR3 region has the DNA TGTGCCTGGAGTATCGGCCTGGGCGAGCAGTACTTC. It encodes CAWSIGLGEQYF. The chain recombines TRBV30 with TRBJ2-7, with D unresolved. The CDR3 spans 12 residues. Trimming left V 2 bases short and J 6 bases short, with 11 bases between. Germline CDR1 and CDR2: GTSNPN and SVGIG (reference sequence).

J is TRBJ2-3 and V is TRBV6-1; D is unclear. Germline V CDR1 and CDR2: MNHNS, SASEGT. This CDR3 is built from 11 residues. V shed 8 bases and J shed 6 bases, with 9 bases lying between them. The CDR3 sequence is CASGLADTQYF. For the CDR3, the DNA is TGTGCCAGCGGATTGGCGGATACGCAGTATTTT.

This clonotype was found many times. The V and J genes are TRBV3-1 and TRBJ2-2, with a tentative D call TRBD1 (5 bases). The CDR3 spans 17 residues. Per germline, CDR1 LGHDT and CDR2 YNNKEL (reference sequence). V was pared by 3 bases and J by 4 bases, with 18 bases between. CDR3 sequence reads: CASSHTRPGKSTGELFF. CDR3 sequence (DNA): TGTGCCAGCAGCCATACCCGACCAGGGAAGTCCACCGGGGAGCTGTTTTTT.

The chain couples TRBV3-1 to TRBJ2-7, with TRBD1 matching 8 bases. Germline V gene lookup returns CDR1 LGHDT and CDR2 YNNKEL (reference sequence). The trim removed 4 bases at V and 2 bases at J, leaving 10 bases unmatched. The CDR3 loop spans 16 amino acids. In nucleotides, the CDR3 is TGTGCCAGCAGCCCCTATGGGCGGGGACAGGCCTACGAGCAGTACTTC. Translating gives CASSPYGRGQAYEQYF.

This clonotype was counted ten times or more. The J gene is TRBJ1-4, the V gene TRBV27, with 8 bases lining up with TRBD1. The CDR3 runs 15 residues. V shed 1 base, J shed 8 bases, and the junction held 6 bases outside the gene matches. The germline V gene has CDR1 MNHEY and CDR2 SMNVEV (reference sequence). The CDR3 DNA sequence: TGTGCCAGCAGTTTATTTGGGACAGGTGGAGAAAAACTGTTTTTT. The encoded protein is CASSLFGTGGEKLFF.

This clonotype was seen a few times. This rearrangement joins TRBV20-1 to TRBJ1-5; 7 nucleotides match TRBD1. CDR1 DFQATT and CDR2 SNEGSKA come from the germline V gene (reference sequence). The CDR3 contains 14 residues. Trimming at V came to 1 base and at J to 4 bases, leaving 4 bases not matched to a gene. The CDR3 spells CSARGQGVNQPQHF. The DNA for the CDR3 is TGCAGTGCTAGAGGACAGGGAGTTAATCAGCCCCAGCATTTT.

The CDR3 sequence is CASSYAPPYEQYF. The CDR3 nucleotides are TGTGCCAGCAGTTACGCCCCACCCTACGAGCAGTACTTC. This sequence joins TRBV6-2 or TRBV6-3 and TRBJ2-7, with D unresolved. CDR3 size: 13 residues. Trimming took off 2 bases at V and 2 bases at J, with 7 bases between the two ends. Germline V gives CDR1 MNHEY, CDR2 SVGEGT.

This chain links TRBV12-3 or TRBV12-4 with TRBJ2-5, with 8 bases aligning to TRBD2. The V gene end was trimmed by 5 bases and the J gene end by 3 bases; junction bases not matched to a gene: 5. CDR3 size: 14 residues. The CDR3 bases are TGTGCCAGCAGTCTCGGGACTAGAAAAGAGACCCAGTACTTC. This translates into CASSLGTRKETQYF.